Each of the 13 T cell receptor beta chains below was sequenced from the same sample in a study of cytomegalovirus exposure and HLA in healthy donors. The method was immunoSEQ multiplex PCR; TCRdb's version includes in-frame clones alone and lacks a portion of them. The table lists over 110,000 clones, around 90% of them singletons. What was sequenced was PBMCs. Receptors originate from a man aged 18 to 30 in good health and CMV-seropositive.

CDR3 DNA sequence: TGTGCCGGGGGGACAGCTGGGGCCAACGTCCTGACTTTC. Its protein product is CAGGTAGANVLTF. V usage is TRBV30 and J usage is TRBJ2-6, with D perhaps TRBD1 (7 bases). V was cut by 8 bases and J by 2 bases, with 10 bases left in between. CDR3 length equals 13 residues. Germline CDR1 is GTSNPN and CDR2 is SVGIG (reference sequence).

V gene TRBV27 combines with J gene TRBJ2-7, with D possibly matching TRBD1 (6 bases). Germline V CDR1 and CDR2: MNHEY, SMNVEV (reference sequence). Trimming took off 2 bases at V and 5 bases at J, with 19 bases between the two ends. The CDR3 sequence is 16 residues long. The CDR3 nucleotides are TGTGCCAGCAGTTTACCCTTCGACAGGTCCGAGAACGAGCAGTACTTC. Its protein product is CASSLPFDRSENEQYF.

This chain uses TRBV11-1 with TRBJ2-7; 10 bases match TRBD1. V lost 2 bases to trimming and J lost 9 bases; unmatched junction nucleotides: 7. Germline lookup yields CDR1 SGHAT and CDR2 FQDESV (reference sequence). This CDR3 is 14 amino acids long. CDR3 amino acids: CASSLSGTGVWQYF. Here the CDR3 DNA reads TGTGCCAGCAGCTTATCCGGGACAGGGGTGTGGCAGTACTTC.

The chain employs TRBV6-5 and TRBJ1-4; D remains unclear. This CDR3 contains 16 residues. V was trimmed by 2 bases and J by 4 bases, leaving 14 bases between them. Germline assignment: CDR1 MNHEY and CDR2 SVGAGI. As DNA, the CDR3 is TGTGCCAGCAGTTACCGTCCGCTTGCGGTTAATGAAAAACTGTTTTTT. Amino acid sequence: CASSYRPLAVNEKLFF.

The rearrangement links TRBV27 to TRBJ2-1; 7 nucleotides align to TRBD1. J lost 2 bases, V lost 6 bases, and 4 bases had no gene match. Germline CDR1 is MNHEY and CDR2 is SMNVEV (reference sequence). This CDR3 has 14 amino acids. In DNA, the CDR3 is TGTGCCAGCAGCCACAGGGGTCCCTACAATGAGCAGTTCTTC. Amino acids: CASSHRGPYNEQFF.

The chain combines TRBV5-1 with TRBJ1-4; 7 nucleotides agree with TRBD1. The CDR3 extends over 16 amino acids. CDR1 is SGHRS, CDR2 YFSETQ, per germline. The V gene end was trimmed by 2 bases and the J gene end by 4 bases; junction bases not matched to a gene: 8. The CDR3 region has the DNA TGCGCCAGCAGCTTAGGGTCGGGGACAGTTAATGAAAAACTGTTTTTT. This gives the protein CASSLGSGTVNEKLFF. Together with reference TRBV5-1 and TRBJ1-4, the CDR3 gives the full variable domain: KAGVTQTPRYLIKTRGQQVTLSCSPISGHRSVSWYQQTPGQGLQFLFEYFSETQRNKGNFPGRFSGRQFSNSRSEMNVSTLELGDSALYLCASSLGSGTVNEKLFFGSGTQLSVL.

This chain links TRBV4-1 with TRBJ1-2, with 10 bases fitting TRBD1. The CDR3 totals 17 residues. Germline CDR1 is MGHRA and CDR2 is YSYEKL. The trim removed 3 bases at V and 0 bases at J, leaving 7 bases unmatched. The CDR3 DNA is TGCGCCAGCAGCCATTCGGGACAGGGGCGGACTAACTATGGCTACACCTTC. Its protein is CASSHSGQGRTNYGYTF.

The chain is built from TRBV11-3 and TRBJ2-2, with TRBD1 as a possible D gene (5 bases). Germline CDR1 is SGHNT and CDR2 is YENEEA. The V end was cut by 5 bases, the J end by 5 bases, with 9 bases between. The CDR3 runs 13 residues. The CDR3 is CASSTRQTGELFF. CDR3 coding DNA: TGTGCCAGCAGCACCCGACAGACCGGGGAGCTGTTTTTT.

V usage is TRBV6-5 and J usage is TRBJ2-1; TRBD2 is a possible D gene (6 bases). Trimming took 0 bases from V and 7 from J, leaving 13 bases between them. The CDR3 length is 15 residues. Germline V gene lookup returns CDR1 MNHEY and CDR2 SVGAGI. The CDR3 loop reads CASSYSRLGLNEQFF. The CDR3 DNA follows: TGTGCCAGCAGTTACTCGAGACTAGGTTTGAATGAGCAGTTCTTC.

V usage is TRBV2 and J usage is TRBJ2-7, with D maybe TRBD1 (6 bases). Germline CDR1 is SNHLY and CDR2 is FYNNEI. V lost 11 bases and J 0 bases, leaving 14 bases between the germline ends. The CDR3 spans 13 residues. The CDR3 loop is CASATGSSYEQYF. In DNA, the CDR3 is TGTGCCTCCGCGACAGGCAGCTCCTACGAGCAGTACTTC.

The V and J genes are TRBV4-2 and TRBJ2-4, with 11 positions matching TRBD2. This CDR3 region has 17 residues. Germline loops: CDR1 LGHNA, CDR2 YNFKEQ. V lost 4 bases to trimming and J lost 3 bases; unmatched junction nucleotides: 8. The CDR3 DNA sequence: TGTGCCAGCAGCCTAGCGGGAGGGCCGAGTGGCAAAAACATTCAGTACTTC. It translates to CASSLAGGPSGKNIQYF.

V gene TRBV5-1 combines with J gene TRBJ2-3; 10 bases map to TRBD2. Germline CDR1 reads SGHRS; CDR2 reads YFSETQ. J gave up 7 bases and V 4 bases, and 12 bases lay outside the gene matches. The CDR3 has 16 amino acids. The CDR3 spells CASSGILAGSSHTQYF. CDR3 nucleotide sequence: TGCGCCAGCAGCGGCATACTAGCGGGGTCGTCACATACGCAGTATTTT.

The chain has TRBV5-6 and TRBJ2-2; tentatively, D is TRBD1 (5 bases). The V gene lost 0 bases and the J gene lost 6 bases, with 9 bases spanning the gap. The CDR3 totals 14 residues. Germline CDR1 reads SGHDT; CDR2 reads YYEEEE. For the CDR3, the DNA is TGTGCCAGCAGCTTGGAGGGGTCCCCCGGGGAGCTGTTTTTT. This translates into CASSLEGSPGELFF.